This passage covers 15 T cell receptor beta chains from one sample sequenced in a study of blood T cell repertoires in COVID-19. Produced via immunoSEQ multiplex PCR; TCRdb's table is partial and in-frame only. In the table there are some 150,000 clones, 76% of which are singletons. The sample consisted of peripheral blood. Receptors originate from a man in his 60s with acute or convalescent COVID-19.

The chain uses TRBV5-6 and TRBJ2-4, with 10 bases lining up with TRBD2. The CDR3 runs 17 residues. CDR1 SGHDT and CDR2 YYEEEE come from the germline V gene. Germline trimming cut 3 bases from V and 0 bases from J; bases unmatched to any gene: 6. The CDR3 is CASSWGLAGVAKNIQYF. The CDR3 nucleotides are TGTGCCAGCAGCTGGGGCCTAGCGGGAGTAGCCAAAAACATTCAGTACTTC.

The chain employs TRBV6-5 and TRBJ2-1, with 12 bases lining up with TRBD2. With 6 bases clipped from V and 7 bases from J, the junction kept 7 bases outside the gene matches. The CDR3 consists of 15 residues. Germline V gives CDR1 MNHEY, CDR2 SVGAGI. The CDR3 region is CASSILAGGQNEQFF. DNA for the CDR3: TGTGCCAGCAGCATACTAGCGGGAGGTCAGAATGAGCAGTTCTTC.

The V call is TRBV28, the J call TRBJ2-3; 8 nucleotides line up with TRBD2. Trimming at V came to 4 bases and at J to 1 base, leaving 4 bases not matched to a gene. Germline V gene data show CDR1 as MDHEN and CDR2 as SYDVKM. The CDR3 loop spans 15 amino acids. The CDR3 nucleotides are TGTGCCAGCAGTTCTAGCGGGCTCCGCACAGATACGCAGTATTTT. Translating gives CASSSSGLRTDTQYF. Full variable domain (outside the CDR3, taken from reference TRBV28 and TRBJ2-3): DVKVTQSSRYLVKRTGEKVFLECVQDMDHENMFWYRQDPGLGLRLIYFSYDVKMKEKGDIPEGYSVSREKKERFSLILESASTNQTSMYLCASSSSGLRTDTQYFGPGTRLTVL.

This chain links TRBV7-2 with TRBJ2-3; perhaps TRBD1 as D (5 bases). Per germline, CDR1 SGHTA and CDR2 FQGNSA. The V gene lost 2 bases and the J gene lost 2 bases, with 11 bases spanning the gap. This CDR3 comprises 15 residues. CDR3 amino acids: CASSLLGLVTDTQYF. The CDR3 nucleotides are TGTGCCAGCAGCTTATTGGGGCTGGTCACAGATACGCAGTATTTT.

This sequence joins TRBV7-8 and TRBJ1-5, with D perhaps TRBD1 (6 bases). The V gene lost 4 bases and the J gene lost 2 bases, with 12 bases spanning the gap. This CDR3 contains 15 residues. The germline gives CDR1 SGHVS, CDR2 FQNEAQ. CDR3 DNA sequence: TGTGCCAGCAGCTCCCAGGGGATAGGCAATCAGCCCCAGCATTTT. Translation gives CASSSQGIGNQPQHF.

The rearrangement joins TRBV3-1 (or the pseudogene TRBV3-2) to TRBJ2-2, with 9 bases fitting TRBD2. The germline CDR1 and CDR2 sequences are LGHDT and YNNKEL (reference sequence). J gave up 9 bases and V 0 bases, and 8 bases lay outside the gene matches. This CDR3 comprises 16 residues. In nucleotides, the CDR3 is TGTGCCAGCAGCCAAGATCTTGCGGGAGGGCCTAGGGAGCTGTTTTTT. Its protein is CASSQDLAGGPRELFF.

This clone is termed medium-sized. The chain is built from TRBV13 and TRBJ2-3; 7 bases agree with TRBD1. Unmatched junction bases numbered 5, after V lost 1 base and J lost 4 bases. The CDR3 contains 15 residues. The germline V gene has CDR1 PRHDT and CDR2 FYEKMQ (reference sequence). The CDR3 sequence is CASSLVGGASDTQYF. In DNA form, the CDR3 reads TGTGCCAGCAGCTTAGTAGGGGGCGCGTCAGATACGCAGTATTTT. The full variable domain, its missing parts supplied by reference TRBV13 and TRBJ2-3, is AAGVIQSPRHLIKEKRETATLKCYPIPRHDTVYWYQQGPGQDPQFLISFYEKMQSDKGSIPDRFSAQQFSDYHSELNMSSLELGDSALYFCASSLVGGASDTQYFGPGTRLTVL.

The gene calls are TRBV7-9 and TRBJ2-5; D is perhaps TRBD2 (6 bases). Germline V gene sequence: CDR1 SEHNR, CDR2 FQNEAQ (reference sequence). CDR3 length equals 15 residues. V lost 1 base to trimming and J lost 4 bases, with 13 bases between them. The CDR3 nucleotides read TGTGCCAGCAGCTTAGTTGGACCCGGGGGAGAGACCCAGTACTTC. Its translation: CASSLVGPGGETQYF.

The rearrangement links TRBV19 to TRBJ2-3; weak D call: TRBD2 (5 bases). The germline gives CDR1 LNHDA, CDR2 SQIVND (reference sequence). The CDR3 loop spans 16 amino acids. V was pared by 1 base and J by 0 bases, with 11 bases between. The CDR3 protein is CASSIGGGPSTDTQYF. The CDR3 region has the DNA TGTGCCAGTAGTATAGGAGGCGGGCCTAGCACAGATACGCAGTATTTT.

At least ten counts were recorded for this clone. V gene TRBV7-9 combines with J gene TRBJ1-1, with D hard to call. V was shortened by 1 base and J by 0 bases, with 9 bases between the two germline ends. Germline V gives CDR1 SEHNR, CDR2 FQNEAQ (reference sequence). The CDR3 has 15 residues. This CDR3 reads CASSLDWSLNTEAFF. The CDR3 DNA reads TGTGCCAGCAGCTTAGATTGGAGTTTGAACACTGAAGCTTTCTTT. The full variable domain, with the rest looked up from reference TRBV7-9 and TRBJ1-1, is DTGVSQNPRHKITKRGQNVTFRCDPISEHNRLYWYRQTLGQGPEFLTYFQNEAQLEKSRLLSDRFSAERPKGSFSTLEIQRTEQGDSAMYLCASSLDWSLNTEAFFGQGTRLTVV.

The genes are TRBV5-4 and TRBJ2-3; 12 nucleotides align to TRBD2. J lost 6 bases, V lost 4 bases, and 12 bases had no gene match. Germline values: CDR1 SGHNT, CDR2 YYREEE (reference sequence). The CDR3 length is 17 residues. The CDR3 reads CASSPTAGLAGRDTQYF. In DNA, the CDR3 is TGTGCCAGCAGCCCCACGGCCGGACTAGCGGGAAGGGATACGCAGTATTTT.

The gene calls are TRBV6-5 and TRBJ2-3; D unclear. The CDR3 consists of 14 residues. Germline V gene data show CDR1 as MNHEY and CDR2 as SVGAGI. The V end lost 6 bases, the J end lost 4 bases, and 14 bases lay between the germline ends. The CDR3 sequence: CASSPEVAADTQYF. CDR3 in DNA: TGTGCCAGCAGCCCCGAGGTAGCTGCAGATACGCAGTATTTT.

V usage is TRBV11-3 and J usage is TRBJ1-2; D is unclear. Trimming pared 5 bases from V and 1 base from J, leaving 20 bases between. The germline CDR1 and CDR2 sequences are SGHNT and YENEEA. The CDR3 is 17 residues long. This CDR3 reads CASSPGIAKDLNYGYTF. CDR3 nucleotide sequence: TGTGCCAGCAGCCCCGGGATCGCTAAAGATCTTAACTATGGCTACACCTTC.

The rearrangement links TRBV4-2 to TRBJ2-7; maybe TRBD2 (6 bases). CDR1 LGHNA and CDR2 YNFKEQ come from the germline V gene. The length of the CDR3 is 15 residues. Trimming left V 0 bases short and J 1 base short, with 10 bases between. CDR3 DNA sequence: TGTGCCAGCAGCCAAGAAGCGACTAGATCCTACGAGCAGTACTTC. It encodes CASSQEATRSYEQYF.

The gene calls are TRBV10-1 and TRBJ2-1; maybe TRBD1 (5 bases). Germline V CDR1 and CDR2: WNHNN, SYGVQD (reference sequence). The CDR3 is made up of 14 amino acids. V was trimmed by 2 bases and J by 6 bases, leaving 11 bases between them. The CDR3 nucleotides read TGCGCCAGCAGTGAGGAGACAGTGATCAATGAGCAGTTCTTC. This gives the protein CASSEETVINEQFF.